Listed below are T cell receptor beta chains from one sample, sequenced in a study of cytomegalovirus exposure and HLA in healthy donors. Method: immunoSEQ multiplex PCR; TCRdb's copy keeps in-frame clones and lacks some. The sample records about 160,000 clones, 70% to 85% being singletons. The material sequenced was PBMCs. All receptors come from a woman in her thirties in good health and CMV-seronegative. Both conserved end residues are part of each CDR3. The D gene is left open where the match is weak. The size of a clone is reported for some rows only, either as once, few or many, or as a class for expanded clones.

D gene	V gene	J gene	clone size	CDR3 DNA	CDR3 protein
NA	TRBV11-2	TRBJ2-5	NA	TGTGCCAGCAGCTTGATAGAACTCAGGGCGGTGGAGACCCAGTACTTC	CASSLIELRAVETQYF
TRBD1	TRBV10-3	TRBJ2-2	NA	TGTGCCATCAGTGCCGGGACAGGGGGCTTCGGGGAGCTGTTTTTT	CAISAGTGGFGELFF
NA	TRBV2	TRBJ1-5	NA	TGTGCCAGCACCAGGGCCAGCCCCAATCAGCCCCAGCATTTT	CASTRASPNQPQHF
NA	TRBV5-1	TRBJ2-3	NA	TGCGCCAGCAGCTTCCCCACAGGGCGAGATACGCAGTATTTT	CASSFPTGRDTQYF
NA	TRBV6-5	TRBJ1-1	NA	TGTGCCAGCAGTTACTCGAGGGACCCGGGGGGGACTGAAGCTTTCTTT	CASSYSRDPGGTEAFF
TRBD2	TRBV5-3	TRBJ2-7	few	TGTGCCAGAAGCTTACACCGACTAGCGGGAGCTGGCGAGCAGTACTTC	CARSLHRLAGAGEQYF
NA	TRBV30	TRBJ2-7	NA	TGTGCCTGGAGTAAGGGAACTAGCTCCTACGAGCAGTACTTC	CAWSKGTSSYEQYF
NA	TRBV15	TRBJ1-2	NA	TGTGCCACCAGCAAGCCAAACTATGGCTACACCTTC	CATSKPNYGYTF
NA	TRBV7-8	TRBJ1-4	NA	TGTGCCAGCAGCCCGGGAGAAAAACTGTTTTTT	CASSPGEKLFF
NA	TRBV25-1	TRBJ2-7	NA	TGTGCCAGCAGACCACAGGGTAGGGCCTACGAGCAGTACTTC	CASRPQGRAYEQYF
NA	TRBV5-1	TRBJ2-2	NA	TGCGCCAGCAGCTTGGTAGGGGTGGACACCGGGGAGCTGTTTTTT	CASSLVGVDTGELFF
NA	TRBV7-3	TRBJ1-1	NA	TGTGCCAGCAGCGCGGGACTCCAGAACACTGAAGCTTTCTTT	CASSAGLQNTEAFF
TRBD2	TRBV9	TRBJ2-2	NA	TGTGCCAGCGGACTAGCGACCACCGGGGAGCTGTTTTTT	CASGLATTGELFF
TRBD1	TRBV19	TRBJ1-1	NA	TGTGCCAGTAGTATTTTTTGGCGAGGACAGGGGCTGAACACTGAAGCTTTCTTT	CASSIFWRGQGLNTEAFF
NA	TRBV19	TRBJ1-3	once	TGTGCCAGTATGCAGGGGACCTCTGGAAACACCATATATTTT	CASMQGTSGNTIYF
NA	TRBV7-9	TRBJ2-7	NA	TGTGCCAGCAGCTTATCCCAAAACTCCTACGAGCAGTACTTC	CASSLSQNSYEQYF
NA	TRBV18	TRBJ2-1	NA	TGTGCCAGCTCACCCTTACAGGACAATGAGCAGTTCTTC	CASSPLQDNEQFF
TRBD1	TRBV4-3	TRBJ2-2	NA	TGCGCCAGCAGCCAAGTAGTCGTCAGGGGGTCCACCGGGGAGCTGTTTTTT	CASSQVVVRGSTGELFF
NA	TRBV27	TRBJ2-2	once	TGTGCCAGCAGCCAGGACTACTCGAACACCGGGGAGCTGTTTTTT	CASSQDYSNTGELFF
NA	TRBV28	TRBJ2-7	NA	TGTGCCAGCAGCGGTCGAGACGGACAGAGCTCCTACGAGCAGTACTTC	CASSGRDGQSSYEQYF
NA	TRBV18	TRBJ1-5	NA	TGTGCCAGCTCATTTGGGGGGTTGGGGCCCCAGCATTTT	CASSFGGLGPQHF
NA	TRBV7-7	TRBJ2-5	NA	TGTGCCAGCAGCCGGCGGGGGCACGAACAAGAGACCCAGTACTTC	CASSRRGHEQETQYF
NA	TRBV11-2	TRBJ1-2	NA	TGTGCCAGCAGCGCCTTGGGACATGCAAACTATGGCTACACCTTC	CASSALGHANYGYTF
NA	TRBV10-3	TRBJ2-3	few	TGTGCCATCGGTAGAGGGAGTCTTACAGATACGCAGTATTTT	CAIGRGSLTDTQYF
NA	TRBV7-2	TRBJ1-4	few	TGTGCCAGCAGTTTCAGGGGCTACGATGAAAAACTGTTTTTT	CASSFRGYDEKLFF
TRBD1	TRBV7-6	TRBJ2-7	few	TGTGCCAGCAGCCAAGCACGGACAGGGGGAACCTACGAGCAGTACTTC	CASSQARTGGTYEQYF
NA	TRBV19	TRBJ2-1	NA	TGTGCCAGTAGTATAGGCAGTTCCTACAATGAGCAGTTCTTC	CASSIGSSYNEQFF